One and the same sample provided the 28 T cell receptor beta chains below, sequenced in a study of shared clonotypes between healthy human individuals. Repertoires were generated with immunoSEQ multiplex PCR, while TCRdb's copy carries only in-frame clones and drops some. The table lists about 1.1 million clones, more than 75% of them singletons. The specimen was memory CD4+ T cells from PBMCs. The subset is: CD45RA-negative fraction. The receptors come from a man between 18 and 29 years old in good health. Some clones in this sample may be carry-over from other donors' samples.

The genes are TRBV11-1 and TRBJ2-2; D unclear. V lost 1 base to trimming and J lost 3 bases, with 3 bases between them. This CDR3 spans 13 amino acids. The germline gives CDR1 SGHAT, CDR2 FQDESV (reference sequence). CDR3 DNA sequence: TGTGCCAGCAGCTTAGGGTACACCGGGGAGCTGTTTTTT. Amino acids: CASSLGYTGELFF.

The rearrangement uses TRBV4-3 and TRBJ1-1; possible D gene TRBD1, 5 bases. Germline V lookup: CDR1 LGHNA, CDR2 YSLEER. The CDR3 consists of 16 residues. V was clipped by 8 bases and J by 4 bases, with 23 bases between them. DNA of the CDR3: TGCGCCAGCCGAGGGGAGGGGTCTACCCGGGGCACTGAAGCTTTCTTT. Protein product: CASRGEGSTRGTEAFF.

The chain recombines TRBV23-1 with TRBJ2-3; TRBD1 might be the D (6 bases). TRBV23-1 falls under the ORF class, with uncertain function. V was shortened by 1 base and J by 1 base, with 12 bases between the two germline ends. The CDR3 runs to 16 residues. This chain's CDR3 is CASSQFTGLCTDTQYF. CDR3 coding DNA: TGCGCCAGCAGTCAATTTACAGGGTTATGCACAGATACGCAGTATTTT.

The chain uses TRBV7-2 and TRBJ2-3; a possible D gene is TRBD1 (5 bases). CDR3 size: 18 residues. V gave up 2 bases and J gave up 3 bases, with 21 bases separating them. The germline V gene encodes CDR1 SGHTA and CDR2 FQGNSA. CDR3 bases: TGTGCCAGCAGCTTAAGGAAGGGGTTGGGGTCAAGGACAGATACGCAGTATTTT. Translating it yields CASSLRKGLGSRTDTQYF. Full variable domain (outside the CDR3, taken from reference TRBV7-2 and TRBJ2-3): GAGVSQSPSNKVTEKGKDVELRCDPISGHTALYWYRQSLGQGLEFLIYFQGNSAPDKSGLPSDRFSAERTGGSVSTLTIQRTQQEDSAVYLCASSLRKGLGSRTDTQYFGPGTRLTVL.

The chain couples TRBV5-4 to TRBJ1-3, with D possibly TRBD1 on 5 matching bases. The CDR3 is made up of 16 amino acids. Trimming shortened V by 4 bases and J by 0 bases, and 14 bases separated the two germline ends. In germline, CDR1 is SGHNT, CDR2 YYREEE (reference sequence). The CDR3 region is CASSRGTSSSGNTIYF. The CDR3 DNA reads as TGTGCCAGCAGCCGAGGGACGTCTAGCTCTGGAAACACCATATATTTT.

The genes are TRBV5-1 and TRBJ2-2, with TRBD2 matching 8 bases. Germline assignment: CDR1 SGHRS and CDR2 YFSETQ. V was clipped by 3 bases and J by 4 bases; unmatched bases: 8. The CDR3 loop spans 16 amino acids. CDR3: CASSYLAGTSTGELFF. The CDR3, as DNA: TGCGCCAGCAGCTATTTGGCCGGGACTAGCACCGGGGAGCTGTTTTTT.

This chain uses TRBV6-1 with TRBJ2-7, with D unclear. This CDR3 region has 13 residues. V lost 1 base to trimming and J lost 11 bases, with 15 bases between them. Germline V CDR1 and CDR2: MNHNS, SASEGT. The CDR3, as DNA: TGTGCCAGCAGTGAAGTGGTGGGATTCCGGGAGTACTTC. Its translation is CASSEVVGFREYF.

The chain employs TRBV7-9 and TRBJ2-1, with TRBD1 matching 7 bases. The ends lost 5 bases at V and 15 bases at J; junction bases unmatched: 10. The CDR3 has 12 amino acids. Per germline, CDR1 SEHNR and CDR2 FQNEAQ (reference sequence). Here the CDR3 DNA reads TGTGCCAGCAGCCTCCAGGGGGTTATGCGGTTCTTC. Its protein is CASSLQGVMRFF. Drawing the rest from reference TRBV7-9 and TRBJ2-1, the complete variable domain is DTGVSQNPRHKITKRGQNVTFRCDPISEHNRLYWYRQTLGQGPEFLTYFQNEAQLEKSRLLSDRFSAERPKGSFSTLEIQRTEQGDSAMYLCASSLQGVMRFFGPGTRLTVL.

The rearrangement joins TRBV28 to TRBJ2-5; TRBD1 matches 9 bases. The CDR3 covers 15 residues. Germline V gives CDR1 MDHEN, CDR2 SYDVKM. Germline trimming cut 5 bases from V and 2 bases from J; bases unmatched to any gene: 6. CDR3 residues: CASSLRQGGQETQYF. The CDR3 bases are TGTGCCAGCAGTCTCAGACAGGGGGGGCAAGAGACCCAGTACTTC.

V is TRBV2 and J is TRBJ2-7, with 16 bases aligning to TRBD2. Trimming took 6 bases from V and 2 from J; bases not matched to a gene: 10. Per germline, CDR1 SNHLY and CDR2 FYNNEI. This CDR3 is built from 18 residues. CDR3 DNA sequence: TGTGCCAGCAGCGCCGGGACTAGCGGGAGGGATTCTCCCTACGAGCAGTACTTC. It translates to CASSAGTSGRDSPYEQYF.

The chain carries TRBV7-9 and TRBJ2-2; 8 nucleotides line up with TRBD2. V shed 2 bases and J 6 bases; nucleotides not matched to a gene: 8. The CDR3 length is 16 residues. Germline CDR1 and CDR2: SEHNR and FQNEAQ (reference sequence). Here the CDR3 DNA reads TGTGCCAGCAGCTTATACACGGGGGGGTTCCCCGGGGAGCTGTTTTTT. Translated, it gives CASSLYTGGFPGELFF.

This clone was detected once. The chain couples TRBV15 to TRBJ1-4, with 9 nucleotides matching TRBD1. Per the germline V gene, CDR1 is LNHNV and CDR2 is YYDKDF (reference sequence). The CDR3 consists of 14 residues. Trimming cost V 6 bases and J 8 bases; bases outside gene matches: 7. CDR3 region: CATRPQGAGEKLFF. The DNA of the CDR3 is TGTGCCACCAGACCACAGGGGGCCGGAGAAAAACTGTTTTTT.

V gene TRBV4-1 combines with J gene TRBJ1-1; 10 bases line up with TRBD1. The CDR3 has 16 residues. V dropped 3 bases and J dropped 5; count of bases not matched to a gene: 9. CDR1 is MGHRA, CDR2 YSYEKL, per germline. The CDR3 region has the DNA TGCGCCAGCAGCCAGAAATGGACAGGGGGGGTTACTGAAGCTTTCTTT. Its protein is CASSQKWTGGVTEAFF.

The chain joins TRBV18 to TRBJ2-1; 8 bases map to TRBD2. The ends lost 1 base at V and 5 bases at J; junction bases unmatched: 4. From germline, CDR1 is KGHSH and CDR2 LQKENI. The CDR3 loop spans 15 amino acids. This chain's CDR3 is CASSPLAGPNNEQFF. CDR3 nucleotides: TGTGCCAGCTCACCACTAGCGGGGCCCAACAATGAGCAGTTCTTC.

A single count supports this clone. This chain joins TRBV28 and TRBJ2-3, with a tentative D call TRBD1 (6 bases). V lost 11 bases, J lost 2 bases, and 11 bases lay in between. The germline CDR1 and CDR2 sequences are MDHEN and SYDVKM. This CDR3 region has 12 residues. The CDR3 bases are TGTGCCCTGGGGGCGAACACAGATACGCAGTATTTT. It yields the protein CALGANTDTQYF.

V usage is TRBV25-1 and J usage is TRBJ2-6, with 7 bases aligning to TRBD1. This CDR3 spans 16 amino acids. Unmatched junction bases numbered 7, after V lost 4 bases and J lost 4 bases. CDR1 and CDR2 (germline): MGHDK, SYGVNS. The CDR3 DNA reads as TGTGCCAGCAGTGCACAGGGGTTCGTGGGGGCCAACGTCCTGACTTTC. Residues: CASSAQGFVGANVLTF.

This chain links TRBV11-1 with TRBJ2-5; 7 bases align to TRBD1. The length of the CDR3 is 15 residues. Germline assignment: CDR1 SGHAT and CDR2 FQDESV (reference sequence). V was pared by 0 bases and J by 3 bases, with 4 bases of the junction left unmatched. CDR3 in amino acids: CASSLAGTVKETQYF. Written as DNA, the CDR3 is TGTGCCAGCAGCTTAGCCGGGACAGTCAAAGAGACCCAGTACTTC.

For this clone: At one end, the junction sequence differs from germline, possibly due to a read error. CDR3 nucleotide sequence: TGTGCCAGCAGCTCAGGGACTAGCGTCCCCGAGCCTGTCTTC. Protein product: CASSSGTSVPEPVF. The V gene is TRBV5-4, the J gene TRBJ2-7, with 10 bases fitting TRBD2. CDR1 and CDR2 (germline): SGHNT, YYREEE (reference sequence). The CDR3 runs to 14 residues.

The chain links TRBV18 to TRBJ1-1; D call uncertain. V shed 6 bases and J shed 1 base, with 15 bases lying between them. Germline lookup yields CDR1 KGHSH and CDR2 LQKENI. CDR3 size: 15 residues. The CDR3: CASSLYDPKNTEAFF. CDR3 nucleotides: TGTGCCAGCTCGTTATATGACCCCAAGAACACTGAAGCTTTCTTT.

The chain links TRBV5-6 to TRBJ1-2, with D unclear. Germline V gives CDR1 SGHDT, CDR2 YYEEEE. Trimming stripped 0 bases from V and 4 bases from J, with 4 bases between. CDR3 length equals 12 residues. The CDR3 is CASSLVAYGYTF. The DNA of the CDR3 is TGTGCCAGCAGCTTGGTGGCCTATGGCTACACCTTC.

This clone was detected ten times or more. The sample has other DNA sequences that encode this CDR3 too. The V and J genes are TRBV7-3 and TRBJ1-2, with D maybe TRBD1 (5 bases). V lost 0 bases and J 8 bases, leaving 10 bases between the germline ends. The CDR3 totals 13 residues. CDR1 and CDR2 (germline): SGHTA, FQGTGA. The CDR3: CASSLTGVEGYTF. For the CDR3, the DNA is TGTGCCAGCAGCTTAACGGGGGTAGAGGGCTACACCTTC.

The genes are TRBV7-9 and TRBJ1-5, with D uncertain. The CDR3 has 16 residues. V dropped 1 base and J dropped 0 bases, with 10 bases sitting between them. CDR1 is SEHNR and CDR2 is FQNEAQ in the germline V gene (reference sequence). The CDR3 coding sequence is TGTGCCAGCAGCTTAGATTCCTCTTATAGCAATCAGCCCCAGCATTTT. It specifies CASSLDSSYSNQPQHF.

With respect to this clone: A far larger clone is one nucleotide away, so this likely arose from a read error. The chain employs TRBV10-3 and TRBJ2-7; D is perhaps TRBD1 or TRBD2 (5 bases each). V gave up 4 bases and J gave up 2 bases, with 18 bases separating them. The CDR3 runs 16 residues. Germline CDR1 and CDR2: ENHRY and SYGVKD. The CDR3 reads CAISANGPGSPYEQYF. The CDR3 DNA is TGTGCCATCAGTGCAAATGGGCCAGGGAGTCCCTACGAGCAGTACTTC.

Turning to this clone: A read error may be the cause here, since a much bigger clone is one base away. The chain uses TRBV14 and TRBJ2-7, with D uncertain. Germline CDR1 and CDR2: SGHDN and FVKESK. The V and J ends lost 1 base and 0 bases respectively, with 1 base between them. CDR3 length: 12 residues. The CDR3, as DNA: TGTGCCAGCAGCCAAGCCTCCTACGAGCAGTACTTC. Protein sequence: CASSQASYEQYF. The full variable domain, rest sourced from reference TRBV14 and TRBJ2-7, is EAGVTQFPSHSVIEKGQTVTLRCDPISGHDNLYWYRRVMGKEIKFLLHFVKESKQDESGMPNNRFLAERTGGTYSTLKVQPAELEDSGVYFCASSQASYEQYFGPGTRLTVT.

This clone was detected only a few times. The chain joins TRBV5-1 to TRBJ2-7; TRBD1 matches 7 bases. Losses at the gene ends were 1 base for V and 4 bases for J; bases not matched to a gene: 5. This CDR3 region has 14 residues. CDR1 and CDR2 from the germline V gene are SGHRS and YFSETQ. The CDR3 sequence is CASSLQGQMYEQYF. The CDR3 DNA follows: TGCGCCAGCAGCTTGCAGGGACAGATGTACGAGCAGTACTTC.

CDR3 amino acids: CASSPGTGPTGELFF. The CDR3 bases are TGTGCCAGCAGCCCCGGGACAGGCCCCACCGGGGAGCTGTTTTTT. V and J are TRBV6-5 and TRBJ2-2; 8 nucleotides align to TRBD1. CDR1 MNHEY and CDR2 SVGAGI come from the germline V gene. CDR3 length: 15 amino acids. Trimming took 6 bases from V and 4 from J; bases not matched to a gene: 7.

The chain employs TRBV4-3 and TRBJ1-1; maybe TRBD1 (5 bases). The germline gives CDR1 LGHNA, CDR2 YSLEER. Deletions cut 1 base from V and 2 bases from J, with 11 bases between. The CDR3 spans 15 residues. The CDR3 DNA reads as TGCGCCAGCAGCCAAGGTGACAGCCCAAACACTGAAGCTTTCTTT. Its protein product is CASSQGDSPNTEAFF.

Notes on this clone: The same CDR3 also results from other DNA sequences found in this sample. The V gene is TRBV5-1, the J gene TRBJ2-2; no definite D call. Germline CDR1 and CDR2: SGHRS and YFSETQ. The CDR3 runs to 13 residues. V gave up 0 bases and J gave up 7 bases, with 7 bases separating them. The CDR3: CASSLEGGGELFF. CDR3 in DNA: TGCGCCAGCAGCTTGGAGGGTGGCGGGGAGCTGTTTTTT.